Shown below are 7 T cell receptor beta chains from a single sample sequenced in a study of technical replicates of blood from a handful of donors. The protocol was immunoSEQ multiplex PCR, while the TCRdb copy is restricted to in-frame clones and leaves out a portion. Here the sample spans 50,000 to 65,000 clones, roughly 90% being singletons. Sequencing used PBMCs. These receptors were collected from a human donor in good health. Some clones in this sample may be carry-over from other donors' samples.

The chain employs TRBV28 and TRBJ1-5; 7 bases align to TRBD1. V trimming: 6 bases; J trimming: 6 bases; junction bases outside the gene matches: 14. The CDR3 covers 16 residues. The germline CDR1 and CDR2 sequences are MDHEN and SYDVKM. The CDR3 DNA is TGTGCCAGCAGAAACAGGGGATACCGAGAACTTCAGCCCCAGCATTTT. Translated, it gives CASRNRGYRELQPQHF.

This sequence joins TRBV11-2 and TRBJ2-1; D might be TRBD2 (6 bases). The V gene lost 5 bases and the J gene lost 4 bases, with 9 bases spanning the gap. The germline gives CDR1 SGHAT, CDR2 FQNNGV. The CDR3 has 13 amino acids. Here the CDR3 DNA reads TGTGCCAGCAGCCGTAGCGGTTACAATGAGCAGTTCTTC. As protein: CASSRSGYNEQFF.

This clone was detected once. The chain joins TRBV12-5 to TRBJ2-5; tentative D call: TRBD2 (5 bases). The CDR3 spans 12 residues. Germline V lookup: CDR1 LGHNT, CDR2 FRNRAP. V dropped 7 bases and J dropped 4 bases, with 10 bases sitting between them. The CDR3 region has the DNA TGTGCTAGTGTGGGCGGACTAGAGACCCAGTACTTC. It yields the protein CASVGGLETQYF. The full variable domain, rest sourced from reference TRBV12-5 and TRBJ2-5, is DARVTQTPRHKVTEMGQEVTMRCQPILGHNTVFWYRQTMMQGLELLAYFRNRAPLDDSGMPKDRFSAEMPDATLATLKIQPSEPRDSAVYFCASVGGLETQYFGPGTRLLVL.

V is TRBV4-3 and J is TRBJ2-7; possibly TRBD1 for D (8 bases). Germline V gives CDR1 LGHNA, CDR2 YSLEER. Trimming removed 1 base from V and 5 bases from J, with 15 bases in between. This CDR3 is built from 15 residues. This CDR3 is CASSQGGGQADEQYF. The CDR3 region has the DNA TGCGCCAGCAGCCAAGGGGGGGGACAGGCTGACGAGCAGTACTTC.

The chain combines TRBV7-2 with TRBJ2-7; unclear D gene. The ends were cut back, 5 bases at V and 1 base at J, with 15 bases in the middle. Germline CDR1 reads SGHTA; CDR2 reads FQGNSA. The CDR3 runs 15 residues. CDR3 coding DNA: TGTGCCAGCAGCCTAAGACAAGGAAGGTCCTACGAGCAGTACTTC. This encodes CASSLRQGRSYEQYF.

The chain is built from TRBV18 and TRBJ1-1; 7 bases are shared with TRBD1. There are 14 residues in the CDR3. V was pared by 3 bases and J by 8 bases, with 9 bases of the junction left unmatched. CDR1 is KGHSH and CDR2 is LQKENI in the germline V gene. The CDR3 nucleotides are TGTGCCAGCTCACCGAACCAGGGGGAAGCGGAAGCTTTCTTT. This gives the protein CASSPNQGEAEAFF.

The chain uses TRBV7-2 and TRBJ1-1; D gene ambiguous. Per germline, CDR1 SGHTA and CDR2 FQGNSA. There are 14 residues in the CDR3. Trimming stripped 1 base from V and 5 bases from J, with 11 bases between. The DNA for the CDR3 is TGTGCCAGCAGCTTAGTGGTCGGAGGGACTGAAGCTTTCTTT. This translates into CASSLVVGGTEAFF. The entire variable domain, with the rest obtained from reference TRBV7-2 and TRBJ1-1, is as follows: GAGVSQSPSNKVTEKGKDVELRCDPISGHTALYWYRQSLGQGLEFLIYFQGNSAPDKSGLPSDRFSAERTGGSVSTLTIQRTQQEDSAVYLCASSLVVGGTEAFFGQGTRLTVV.